Following are 11 T cell receptor beta chains from one sample sequenced in a study of beta chain features in type 1 diabetes. Study-wide findings and caveats: For Type 1 diabetes patients, all four CD4+ subsets carried TCRB CDR3s that were moderately but significantly shorter.

These receptors lack a known antigen. Expressed TCRB transcripts were sequenced, since all the RNA that had been isolated was reverse transcribed. Assay used: immunoSEQ multiplex PCR; TCRdb lists only in-frame clones, some missing. In the table there are 300,000 to 400,000 clones, 7% to 10% of which are singletons. Material: central memory CD4+ T cells from blood. These receptors all come from a man younger than 40 with type 1 diabetes.

The chain couples TRBV2 to TRBJ2-3; 9 bases match TRBD2. With 4 bases clipped from V and 4 bases from J, the junction kept 9 bases outside the gene matches. The germline V gene encodes CDR1 SNHLY and CDR2 FYNNEI. The CDR3 has 16 residues. The CDR3 region has the DNA TGTGCCAGCAGTGTCTTAGGCGGGGGGGCCGCAGATACGCAGTATTTT. This encodes CASSVLGGGAADTQYF.

This clone was recorded a few times. V usage is TRBV30 and J usage is TRBJ2-3, with D tentatively TRBD1 (5 bases). Germline V gene sequence: CDR1 GTSNPN, CDR2 SVGIG (reference sequence). The ends were cut back, 2 bases at V and 0 bases at J, with 9 bases in the middle. This CDR3 has 14 residues. CDR3 in DNA: TGTGCCTGGAGTAGCAGGGCTAGCACAGATACGCAGTATTTT. Protein: CAWSSRASTDTQYF.

The sample holds a few counts of this clone. This chain connects TRBV27 to TRBJ2-4; D is perhaps TRBD1 (6 bases). Germline CDR1 and CDR2: MNHEY and SMNVEV (reference sequence). The CDR3 is 12 residues long. Trimming shortened V by 4 bases and J by 9 bases, and 10 bases separated the two germline ends. The DNA for the CDR3 is TGTGCCAGCAGTTCAATCAGGGGCATTCAGTACTTC. Translation gives CASSSIRGIQYF.

This clone was seen only a few times. V is TRBV7-2 and J is TRBJ2-5, with 13 bases that match TRBD2. V dropped 4 bases and J dropped 4; count of bases not matched to a gene: 3. CDR1 and CDR2 from the germline V gene are SGHTA and FQGNSA. The CDR3 length is 15 residues. CDR3 coding DNA: TGTGCCAGCAGCTACACTAGCGGGGGGGCAGAGACCCAGTACTTC. As protein: CASSYTSGGAETQYF.

In this sample, this clone turned up many times. CDR3 in DNA: TGTGCCAGCAGTTACGGGGACGCCCGCTACGAGCAGTACTTC. It specifies CASSYGDARYEQYF. The rearrangement joins TRBV6-6 to TRBJ2-7; D is possibly TRBD1 or TRBD2 (5 bases each). Between the trimmed V and J ends, which lost 2 bases and 3 bases, there was a span of 11 bases. The CDR3 consists of 14 residues. The germline V gene has CDR1 MNHNY and CDR2 SVGAGI (reference sequence).

This clone was detected a few times. This sample also contains other DNA sequences that code for the same CDR3. The chain employs TRBV19 and TRBJ1-2, with no clear D. Germline CDR1 and CDR2: LNHDA and SQIVND (reference sequence). V shed 7 bases and J shed 2 bases, with 5 bases lying between them. The CDR3 extends over 11 amino acids. The CDR3 DNA reads as TGTGCCAGTACGGCAAACTATGGCTACACCTTC. It codes for CASTANYGYTF.

This clone was detected ten times or more. The genes are TRBV2 and TRBJ2-1; TRBD1 matches at 10 bases. The J segment lost 6 bases and the V segment lost 7 bases, leaving 6 bases of the junction unmatched. The CDR3 runs to 14 residues. CDR1 is SNHLY and CDR2 is FYNNEI in the germline V gene. CDR3 bases: TGTGCCAGCATAAGGGACAGGGGTTCCAATGAGCAGTTCTTC. It encodes CASIRDRGSNEQFF.

The chain is built from TRBV18 and TRBJ1-2; 7 positions agree with TRBD1. CDR3 length: 17 residues. The ends lost 2 bases at V and 4 bases at J; junction bases unmatched: 13. Germline V CDR1 and CDR2: KGHSH, LQKENI. CDR3 DNA: TGTGCCAGCTCACCATCAATCAATCGACAGGGTGTCTATGGCTACACCTTC. Protein: CASSPSINRQGVYGYTF.

This chain uses TRBV7-2 with TRBJ2-1; D might be TRBD2 (5 bases). The CDR3 is 13 amino acids. The V end lost 5 bases, the J end lost 10 bases, and 15 bases lay between the germline ends. Germline CDR1 SGHTA, CDR2 FQGNSA. CDR3 protein: CASSPDSLQEQFF. The CDR3 nucleotides are TGTGCCAGCAGCCCGGACTCCCTCCAAGAGCAGTTCTTC.

The rearrangement uses TRBV7-2 and TRBJ2-7, with a possible D match to TRBD2 (5 bases). Germline V CDR1 and CDR2: SGHTA, FQGNSA. The ends were cut back, 5 bases at V and 1 base at J, with 15 bases in the middle. The CDR3 sequence is 15 residues long. Here the CDR3 reads CASSLWTGLSYEQYF. CDR3 in DNA: TGTGCCAGCAGCCTCTGGACGGGGTTGTCCTACGAGCAGTACTTC.

In this sample, this clone turned up many times. The rearrangement joins TRBV21-1 to TRBJ1-5. TRBV21-1 is tagged as a pseudogene. This CDR3 comprises 13 residues. The CDR3 nucleotides are TGTGCCAGCAGCAAAGAGGGCAATCAGCCCCAGCATTTT. Translation gives CASSKEGNQPQHF.